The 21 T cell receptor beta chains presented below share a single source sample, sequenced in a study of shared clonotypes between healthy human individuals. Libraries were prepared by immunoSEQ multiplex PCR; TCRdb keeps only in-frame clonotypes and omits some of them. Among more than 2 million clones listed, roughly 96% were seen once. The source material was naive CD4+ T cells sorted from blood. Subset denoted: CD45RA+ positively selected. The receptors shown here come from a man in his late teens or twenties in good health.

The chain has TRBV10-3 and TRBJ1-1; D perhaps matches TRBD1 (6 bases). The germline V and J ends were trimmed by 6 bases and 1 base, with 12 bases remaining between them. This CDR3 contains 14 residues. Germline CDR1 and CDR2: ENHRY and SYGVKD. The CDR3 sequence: CAIRSPGQNTEAFF. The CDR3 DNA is TGTGCCATCAGGTCTCCGGGACAGAACACTGAAGCTTTCTTT.

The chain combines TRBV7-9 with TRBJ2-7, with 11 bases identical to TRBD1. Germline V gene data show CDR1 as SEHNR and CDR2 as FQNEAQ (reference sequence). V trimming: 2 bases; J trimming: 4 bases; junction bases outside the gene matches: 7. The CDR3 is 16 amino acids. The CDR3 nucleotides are TGTGCCAGCAGCTTATTCAGGACAGGGGGCACTTACGAGCAGTACTTC. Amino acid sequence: CASSLFRTGGTYEQYF.

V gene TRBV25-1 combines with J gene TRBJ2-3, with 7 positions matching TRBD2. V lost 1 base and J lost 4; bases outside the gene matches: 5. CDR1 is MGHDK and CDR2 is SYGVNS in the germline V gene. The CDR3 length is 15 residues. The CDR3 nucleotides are TGTGCCAGCAGTGAATCATGGGGGAGGGCAGATACGCAGTATTTT. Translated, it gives CASSESWGRADTQYF.

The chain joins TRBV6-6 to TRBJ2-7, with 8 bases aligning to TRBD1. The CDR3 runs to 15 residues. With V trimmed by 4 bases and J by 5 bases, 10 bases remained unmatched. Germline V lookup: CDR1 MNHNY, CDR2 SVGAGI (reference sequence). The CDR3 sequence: CASSSDPDRAHEQYF. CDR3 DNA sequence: TGTGCCAGCAGTTCGGACCCGGACAGGGCCCACGAGCAGTACTTC.

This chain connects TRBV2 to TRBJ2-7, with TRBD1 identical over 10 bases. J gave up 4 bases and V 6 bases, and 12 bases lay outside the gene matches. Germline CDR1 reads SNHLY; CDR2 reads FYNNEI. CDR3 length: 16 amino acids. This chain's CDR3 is CASSGTRQGAKYEQYF. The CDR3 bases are TGTGCCAGCAGCGGAACCCGACAGGGGGCAAAGTACGAGCAGTACTTC.

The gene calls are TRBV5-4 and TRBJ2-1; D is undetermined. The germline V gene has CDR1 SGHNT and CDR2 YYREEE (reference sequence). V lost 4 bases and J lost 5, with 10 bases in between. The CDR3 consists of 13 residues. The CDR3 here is CASSQGQHNEQFF. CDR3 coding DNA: TGTGCCAGCAGCCAAGGGCAGCACAATGAGCAGTTCTTC.

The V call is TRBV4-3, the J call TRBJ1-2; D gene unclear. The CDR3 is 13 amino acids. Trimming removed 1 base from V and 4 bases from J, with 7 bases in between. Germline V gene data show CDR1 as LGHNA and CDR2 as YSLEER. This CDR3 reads CASSQGRIYGYTF. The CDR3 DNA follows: TGCGCCAGCAGCCAAGGCCGTATCTATGGCTACACCTTC.

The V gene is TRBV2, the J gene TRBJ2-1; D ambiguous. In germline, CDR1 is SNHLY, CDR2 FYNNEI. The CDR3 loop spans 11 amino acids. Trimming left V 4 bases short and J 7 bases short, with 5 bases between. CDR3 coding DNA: TGTGCCAGCAGTGCTCGAAATGAGCAGTTCTTC. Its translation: CASSARNEQFF. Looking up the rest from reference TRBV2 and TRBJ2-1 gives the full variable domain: EPEVTQTPSHQVTQMGQEVILRCVPISNHLYFYWYRQILGQKVEFLVSFYNNEISEKSEIFDDQFSVERPDGSNFTLKIRSTKLEDSAMYFCASSARNEQFFGPGTRLTVL.

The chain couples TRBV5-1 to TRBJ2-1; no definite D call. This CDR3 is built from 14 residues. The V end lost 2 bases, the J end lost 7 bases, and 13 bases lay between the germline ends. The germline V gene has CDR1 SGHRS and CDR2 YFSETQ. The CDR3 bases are TGCGCCAGCAGCTTAGGCTTCGCCGGTAATGAGCAGTTCTTC. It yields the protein CASSLGFAGNEQFF.

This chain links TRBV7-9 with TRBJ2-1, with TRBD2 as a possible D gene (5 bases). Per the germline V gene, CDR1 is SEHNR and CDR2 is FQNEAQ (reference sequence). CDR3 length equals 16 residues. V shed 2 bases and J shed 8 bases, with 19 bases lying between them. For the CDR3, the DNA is TGTGCCAGCAGCTTAAGGAGGTGGGGTGCCGGTGATGAGCAGTTCTTC. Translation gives CASSLRRWGAGDEQFF.

The CDR3 DNA reads TGTGCCATCAGTGAGGAACCGGGACAGGGAATCTACGAGCAGTACTTC. Its protein product is CAISEEPGQGIYEQYF. This chain links TRBV10-3 with TRBJ2-7; 9 bases are shared with TRBD1. The V and J ends lost 2 bases and 3 bases, in that order; junction bases with no gene match: 8. Germline V gene sequence: CDR1 ENHRY, CDR2 SYGVKD. The CDR3 has 16 amino acids.

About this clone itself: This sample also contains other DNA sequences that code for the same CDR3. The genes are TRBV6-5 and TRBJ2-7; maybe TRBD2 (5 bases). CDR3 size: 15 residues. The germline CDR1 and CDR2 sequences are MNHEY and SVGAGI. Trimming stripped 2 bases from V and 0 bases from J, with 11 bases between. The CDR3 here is CASSYGLADSYEQYF. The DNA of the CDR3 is TGTGCCAGCAGTTACGGGCTAGCAGACTCCTACGAGCAGTACTTC.

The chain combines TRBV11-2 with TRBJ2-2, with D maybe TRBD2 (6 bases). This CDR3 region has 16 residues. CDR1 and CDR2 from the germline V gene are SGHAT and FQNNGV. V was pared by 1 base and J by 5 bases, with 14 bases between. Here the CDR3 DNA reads TGTGCCAGCAGCTTAGGAGGGAGAGGAGGGACCGGGGAGCTGTTTTTT. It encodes CASSLGGRGGTGELFF.

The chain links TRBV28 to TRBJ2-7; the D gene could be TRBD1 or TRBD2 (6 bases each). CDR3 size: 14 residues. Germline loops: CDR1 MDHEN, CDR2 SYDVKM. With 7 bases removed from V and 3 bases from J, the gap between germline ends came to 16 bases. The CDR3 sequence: CASKSGRGRYEQYF. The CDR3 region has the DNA TGTGCCAGCAAATCGGGACGGGGGCGCTACGAGCAGTACTTC.

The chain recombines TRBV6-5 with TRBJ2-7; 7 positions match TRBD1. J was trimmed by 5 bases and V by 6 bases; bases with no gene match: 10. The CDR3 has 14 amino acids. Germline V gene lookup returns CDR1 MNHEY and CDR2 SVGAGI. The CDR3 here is CASRRTGTADEQYF. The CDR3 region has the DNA TGTGCCAGCAGACGAACCGGGACAGCGGACGAGCAGTACTTC.

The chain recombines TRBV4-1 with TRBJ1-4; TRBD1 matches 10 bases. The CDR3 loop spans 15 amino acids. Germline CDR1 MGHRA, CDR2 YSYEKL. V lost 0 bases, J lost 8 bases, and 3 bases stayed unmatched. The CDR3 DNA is TGCGCCAGCAGCCAAGAGGGGGACAGGGGAGAAAAACTGTTTTTT. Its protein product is CASSQEGDRGEKLFF.

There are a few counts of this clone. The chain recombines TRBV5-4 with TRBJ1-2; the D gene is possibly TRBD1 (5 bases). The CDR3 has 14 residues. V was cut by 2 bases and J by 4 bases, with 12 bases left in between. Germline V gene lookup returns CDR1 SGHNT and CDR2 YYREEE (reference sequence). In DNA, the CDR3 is TGTGCCAGCAGCTTAACAGGAAACCTCTATGGCTACACCTTC. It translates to CASSLTGNLYGYTF.

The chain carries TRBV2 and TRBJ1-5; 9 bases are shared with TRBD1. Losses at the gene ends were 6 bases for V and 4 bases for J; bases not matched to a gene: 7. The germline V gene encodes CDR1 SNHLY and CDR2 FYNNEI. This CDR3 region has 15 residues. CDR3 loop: CASSWGQGKNQPQHF. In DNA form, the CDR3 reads TGTGCCAGCAGCTGGGGACAGGGTAAGAATCAGCCCCAGCATTTT.

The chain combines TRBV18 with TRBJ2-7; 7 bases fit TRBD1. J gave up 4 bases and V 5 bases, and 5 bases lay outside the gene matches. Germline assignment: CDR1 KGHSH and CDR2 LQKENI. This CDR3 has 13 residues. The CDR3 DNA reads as TGTGCCAGCTCAGGTATACAGGGGTACGAGCAGTACTTC. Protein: CASSGIQGYEQYF.

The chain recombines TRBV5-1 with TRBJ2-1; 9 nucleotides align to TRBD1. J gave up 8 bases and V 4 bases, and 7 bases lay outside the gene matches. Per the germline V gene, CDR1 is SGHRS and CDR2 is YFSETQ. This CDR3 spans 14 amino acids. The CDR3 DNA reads TGCGCCAGCAGCCCGGACAGGGGAAGGCATGAGCAGTTCTTC. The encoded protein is CASSPDRGRHEQFF.

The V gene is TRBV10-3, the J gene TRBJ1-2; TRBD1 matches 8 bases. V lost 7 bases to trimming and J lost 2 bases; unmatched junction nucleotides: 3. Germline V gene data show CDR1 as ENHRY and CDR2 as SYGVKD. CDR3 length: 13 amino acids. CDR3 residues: CAITRQGNYGYTF. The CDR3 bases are TGTGCCATCACCCGACAGGGGAACTATGGCTACACCTTC.